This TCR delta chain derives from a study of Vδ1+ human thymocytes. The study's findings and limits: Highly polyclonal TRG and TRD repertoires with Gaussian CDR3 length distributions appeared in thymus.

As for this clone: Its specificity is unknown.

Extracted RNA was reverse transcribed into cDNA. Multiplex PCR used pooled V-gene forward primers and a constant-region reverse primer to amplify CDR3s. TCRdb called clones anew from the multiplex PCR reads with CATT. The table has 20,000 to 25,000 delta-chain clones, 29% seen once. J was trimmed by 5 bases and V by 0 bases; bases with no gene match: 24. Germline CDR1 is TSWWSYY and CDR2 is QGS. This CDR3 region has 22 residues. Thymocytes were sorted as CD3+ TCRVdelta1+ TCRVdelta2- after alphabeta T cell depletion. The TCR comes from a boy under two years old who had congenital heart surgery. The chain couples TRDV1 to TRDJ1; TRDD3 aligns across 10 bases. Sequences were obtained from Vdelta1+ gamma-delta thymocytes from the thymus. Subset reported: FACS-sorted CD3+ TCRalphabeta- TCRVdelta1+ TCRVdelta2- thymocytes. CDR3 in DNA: TGTGCTCTTGGGGAACTTTCCCCTTCCCCCTCTCAACTGGGGGATGCCCCGGATAAACTCATCTTT. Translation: CALGELSPSPSQLGDAPDKLIF.